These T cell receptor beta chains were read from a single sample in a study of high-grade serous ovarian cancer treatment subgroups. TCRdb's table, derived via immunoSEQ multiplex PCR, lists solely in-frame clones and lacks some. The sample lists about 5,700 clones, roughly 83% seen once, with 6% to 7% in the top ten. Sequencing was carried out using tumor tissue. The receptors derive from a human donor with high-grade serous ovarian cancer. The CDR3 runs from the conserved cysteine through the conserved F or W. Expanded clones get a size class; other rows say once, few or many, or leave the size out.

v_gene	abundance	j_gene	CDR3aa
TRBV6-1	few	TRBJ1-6	CASSDPGPGGSPLHF
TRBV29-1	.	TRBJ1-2	CSVPRTAHYGYTF
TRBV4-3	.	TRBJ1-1	CASSHQRGGFTEAFF
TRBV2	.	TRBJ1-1	CASYGRNTEAFF
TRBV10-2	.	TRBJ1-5	CASSTGSGGRNQPQHF
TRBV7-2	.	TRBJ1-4	CASSLAHGKLFF
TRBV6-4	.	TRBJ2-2	CASSAGDHTGELFF
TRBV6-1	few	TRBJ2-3	CASSEESITDTQYF
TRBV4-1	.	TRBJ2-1	CASSQDVGGVYNEQFF
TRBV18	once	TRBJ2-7	CASSDDISYEQYF
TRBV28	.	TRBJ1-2	CASRPQGNYGYTF
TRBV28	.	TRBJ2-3	CASSLGHDTSGGADTQYF
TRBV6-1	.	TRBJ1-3	CASTSGQHSGNTIYF
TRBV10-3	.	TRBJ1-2	CAISETDYGYTF
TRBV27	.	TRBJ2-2	CASKPENTGELFF
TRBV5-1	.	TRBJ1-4	CASRMGTSNEKLFF
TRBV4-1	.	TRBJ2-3	CASSPGTSGGRSTDTQYF
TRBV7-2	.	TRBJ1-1	CASSPWTVNTEAFF
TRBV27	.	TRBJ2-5	CASSTRDPHGRETQYF
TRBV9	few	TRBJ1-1	CASSLSGTGYTEAFF
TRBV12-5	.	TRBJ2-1	CASGYPRGVAGPYNEQFF
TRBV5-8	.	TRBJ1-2	CASSLVGNGYTF
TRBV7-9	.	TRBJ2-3	CASSLNSISSDTQYF
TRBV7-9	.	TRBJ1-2	CAGRAGLSYGYTF
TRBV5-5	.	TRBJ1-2	CASSARGLYGYTF
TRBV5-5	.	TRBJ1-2	CASSSSGRRGYGYTF
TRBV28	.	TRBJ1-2	CASGQGHRGYTF
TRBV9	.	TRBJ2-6	CASSPREGSGANVLTF
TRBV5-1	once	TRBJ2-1	CASSLETYNEQFF
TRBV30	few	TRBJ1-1	CAWSGDRDTEAFF
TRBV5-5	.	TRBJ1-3	CASSLGSSTGNTIYF